The 16 T cell receptor beta chains below all came from one sample that was sequenced in a study of T cell changes during pregnancy in multiple sclerosis (dated by TCRdb to about 2019). To prepare the library, the immunoSEQ multiplex PCR assay was applied. The source is immuneACCESS, and TCRdb retained only in-frame sequences with V and J called. Part of the clones is not carried over; for the studies checked, unresolved V genes explain less than half of this, and the remainder is unexplained. This sample is represented by 75,000 to 80,000 clones; about 88% of them were singletons. Jointly, the top ten make up over 1.5% of the sample. The material sequenced was peripheral blood, taken before pregnancy. All receptors derive from a female donor with multiple sclerosis, enrolled in a pregnancy study.

The chain uses TRBV6-5 and TRBJ1-1; D possibly corresponds to TRBD1 (6 bases). V lost 2 bases and J lost 4, with 11 bases in between. The CDR3 runs to 14 residues. Germline V gene sequence: CDR1 MNHEY, CDR2 SVGAGI. CDR3 region: CASSYQVQGTEAFF. As DNA, the CDR3 is TGTGCCAGCAGTTACCAGGTACAGGGCACTGAAGCTTTCTTT.

The gene calls are TRBV9 and TRBJ1-3; possible D gene TRBD1, 5 bases. Trimming cost V 6 bases and J 8 bases, with 18 bases left between them. Germline CDR1 reads SGDLS; CDR2 reads YYNGEE. The CDR3 has 14 amino acids. Here the CDR3 DNA reads TGTGCCAGCACCCTCGGAGAAGGGGCGGACACCATATATTTT. It specifies CASTLGEGADTIYF. Full variable domain (rest looked up from reference TRBV9 and TRBJ1-3): DSGVTQTPKHLITATGQRVTLRCSPRSGDLSVYWYQQSLDQGLQFLIQYYNGEERAKGNILERFSAQQFPDLHSELNLSSLELGDSALYFCASTLGEGADTIYFGEGSWLTVV.

The rearrangement links TRBV6-5 to TRBJ1-1; D is undetermined. V lost 5 bases, J lost 0 bases, and 4 bases lay in between. Germline loops: CDR1 MNHEY, CDR2 SVGAGI. The CDR3 contains 12 residues. In DNA, the CDR3 is TGTGCCAGCAGTAACATGAACACTGAAGCTTTCTTT. Translating gives CASSNMNTEAFF.

This clone showed up just once. The chain is built from TRBV2 and TRBJ2-5; D gene ambiguous. V gave up 7 bases and J gave up 5 bases, with 14 bases separating them. The CDR3 totals 13 residues. Germline values: CDR1 SNHLY, CDR2 FYNNEI. The CDR3 protein is CASKSRLVETQYF. CDR3 nucleotide sequence: TGTGCCAGCAAGAGCCGTCTAGTTGAGACCCAGTACTTC.

The chain links TRBV7-3 to TRBJ2-1, with TRBD1 matching over 9 bases. The CDR3 has 13 amino acids. V lost 5 bases to trimming and J lost 16 bases; unmatched junction nucleotides: 12. Germline lookup yields CDR1 SGHTA and CDR2 FQGTGA. This CDR3 reads CASSPQAGTGYFF. The CDR3 nucleotides read TGTGCCAGCAGCCCCCAGGCCGGGACAGGGTACTTCTTC. The full variable domain, completed using reference TRBV7-3 and TRBJ2-1, is GAGVSQTPSNKVTEKGKYVELRCDPISGHTALYWYRQSLGQGPEFLIYFQGTGAADDSGLPNDRFFAVRPEGSVSTLKIQRTERGDSAVYLCASSPQAGTGYFFGPGTRLTVL.

The gene calls are TRBV7-6 and TRBJ2-3, with TRBD1 matching over 7 bases. This CDR3 spans 15 amino acids. Germline V gene sequence: CDR1 SGHVS, CDR2 FNYEAQ. V shed 5 bases, J shed 0 bases, and the junction held 5 bases outside the gene matches. CDR3 nucleotides: TGTGCCAGCAGCCCACCGGGACAGAGCACAGATACGCAGTATTTT. Translating it yields CASSPPGQSTDTQYF.

This chain joins TRBV27 and TRBJ2-1; 8 bases align to TRBD1. V dropped 6 bases and J dropped 1; count of bases not matched to a gene: 5. The CDR3 has 15 amino acids. The germline V gene has CDR1 MNHEY and CDR2 SMNVEV (reference sequence). This CDR3 is CASSPDRASYNEQFF. CDR3 nucleotide sequence: TGTGCCAGCAGCCCGGACAGGGCGTCCTACAATGAGCAGTTCTTC.

The genes are TRBV7-6 and TRBJ1-1; TRBD1 is a possible D gene (5 bases). Germline assignment: CDR1 SGHVS and CDR2 FNYEAQ. V shed 1 base and J shed 4 bases, with 19 bases lying between them. This CDR3 contains 17 residues. In DNA, the CDR3 is TGTGCCAGCAGCTTAGTATTCGCAGGCTTGGGGGGCACTGAAGCTTTCTTT. Translation gives CASSLVFAGLGGTEAFF.

The V and J genes are TRBV28 and TRBJ1-4; D remains unclear. V gave up 6 bases and J gave up 5 bases, with 19 bases separating them. Germline values: CDR1 MDHEN, CDR2 SYDVKM. This CDR3 is built from 16 residues. CDR3 protein: CASRNRVLRRNEKLFF. CDR3 bases: TGTGCCAGCAGGAACCGGGTTCTTAGACGAAATGAAAAACTGTTTTTT.

J is TRBJ1-4 and V is TRBV27, with TRBD1 matching 7 bases. The CDR3 length is 15 residues. CDR1 is MNHEY, CDR2 SMNVEV, per germline (reference sequence). V lost 8 bases to trimming and J lost 0 bases; unmatched junction nucleotides: 6. The CDR3 loop is CASATTGPTNEKLFF. The DNA for the CDR3 is TGTGCCAGCGCGACGACAGGGCCAACTAATGAAAAACTGTTTTTT.

The rearrangement links TRBV2 to TRBJ2-5; 12 positions match TRBD2. CDR1 and CDR2 (germline): SNHLY, FYNNEI. CDR3 length: 15 amino acids. V lost 1 base, J lost 5 bases, and 2 bases stayed unmatched. The CDR3 protein is CASSEGTSGVETQYF. The DNA of the CDR3 is TGTGCCAGCAGTGAAGGGACTAGCGGGGTGGAGACCCAGTACTTC.

This rearrangement joins TRBV11-1 to TRBJ2-7; D is possibly TRBD2 (6 bases). The V gene's germline CDR1 is SGHAT and CDR2 FQDESV (reference sequence). Trimming took 4 bases from V and 4 from J, leaving 14 bases between them. The CDR3 has 14 amino acids. The CDR3 is CASSSSGLLYEQYF. CDR3 sequence (DNA): TGTGCCAGCAGCTCTTCGGGACTGTTGTACGAGCAGTACTTC.

The chain is built from TRBV29-1 and TRBJ2-3, with a weak D call TRBD2 (7 bases). Germline V CDR1 and CDR2: SQVTM, ANQGSEA. V shed 5 bases and J shed 4 bases, with 10 bases lying between them. The CDR3 is 12 residues long. This CDR3 is CSVRGGADTQYF. The CDR3, as DNA: TGCAGCGTTCGAGGGGGGGCAGATACGCAGTATTTT.

CDR3 DNA: TGTGCCACCCAGGACAGGGACCGGTGGTACTTC. This sequence encodes CATQDRDRWYF. The chain employs TRBV19 and TRBJ2-7, with 8 bases lining up with TRBD1. The V segment lost 10 bases and the J segment 12 bases; nucleotides outside the gene matches: 11. The CDR3 is 11 residues long. Germline values: CDR1 LNHDA, CDR2 SQIVND (reference sequence).

The chain combines TRBV20-1 with TRBJ2-7; D is unclear. Trimming shortened V by 6 bases and J by 9 bases, and 12 bases separated the two germline ends. Looked up from germline, CDR1 is DFQATT and CDR2 is SNEGSKA (reference sequence). The CDR3 contains 10 residues. The CDR3 here is CSAVSWAQYF. The CDR3 DNA sequence: TGCAGTGCGGTGTCGTGGGCGCAGTACTTC.

This chain uses TRBV6-6 with TRBJ2-7; 8 bases are a match to TRBD1. Germline CDR1 MNHNY, CDR2 SVGAGI (reference sequence). The CDR3 is 14 amino acids. Unmatched junction bases numbered 9, after V lost 5 bases and J lost 6 bases. As DNA, the CDR3 is TGTGCCAGCAGTCGGGGGCAGGGGGCACGCGAGCAGTACTTC. Its translation is CASSRGQGAREQYF.